This TCR beta chain stems from a study of regulatory T cells in long-lasting Graves disease. Building the TCR beta libraries relied on iRepertoire HTBI primers, and CDR3 regions underwent Arm-PCR. TCRdb re-called the multiplex PCR reads through MiXCR, storing one row per CDR3 protein. This table holds 350,000 to 550,000 distinct CDR3 sequences, under 15% found once. There are 13 residues in the CDR3. Germline-derived CDR1 and CDR2 are MDHEN and SYDVKM. The V gene lost 8 bases and the J gene lost 2 bases, with 11 bases spanning the gap. Time point indicated: newly diagnosed GD, antithyroid drugs for less than 3 months. After RNA was extracted from PBMCs, the TCR library was made from it. Another study also made use of these data, one on T cells in Graves' hyperthyroidism and ophthalmopathy.

The chain has TRBV28 and TRBJ2-3; the D gene is possibly TRBD1 (6 bases). The sequenced sample was peripheral blood mononuclear cells (PBMCs), obtained at new diagnosis, from a patient treated with antithyroid drugs. The sequence was collected from a woman aged 25 to 45 with Graves disease. The CDR3 is CASAQGNTDTQYF. The CDR3, as DNA: TGTGCCAGCGCTCAGGGGAACACAGATACGCAGTATTTT. Full variable domain (missing parts from reference TRBV28 and TRBJ2-3): DVKVTQSSRYLVKRTGEKVFLECVQDMDHENMFWYRQDPGLGLRLIYFSYDVKMKEKGDIPEGYSVSREKKERFSLILESASTNQTSMYLCASAQGNTDTQYFGPGTRLTVL.